Below are 19 T cell receptor beta chains sequenced from a single sample in a study of T cells in Graves' hyperthyroidism and ophthalmopathy. It was RNA transcripts that yielded the amplified TCR beta CDR3 regions. The HTBI set primed first-round TCR CDR3 RT-PCR. TCRdb reanalysed the multiplex PCR reads using MiXCR and keeps one entry per CDR3 protein. There are hundreds of thousands of distinct CDR3 sequences in the sample; approximately 25% occur only once, and 10% to 12% lies in the top ten. What was sequenced was blood. These receptors were collected from a woman aged 30 to 39 with Graves' ophthalmopathy.

The chain couples TRBV29-1 to TRBJ2-5; no clear D gene. The CDR3 loop spans 12 amino acids. Trimming left V 4 bases short and J 2 bases short, with 8 bases between. CDR1 is SQVTM and CDR2 is ANQGSEA in the germline V gene. CDR3 sequence: CSVVAEQETQYF. DNA for the CDR3: TGCAGCGTTGTCGCCGAGCAAGAGACCCAGTACTTC.

This clonotype was counted a few times. The chain has TRBV7-8 and TRBJ1-2, with 7 bases fitting TRBD1. CDR3 length equals 14 residues. Losses at the gene ends were 1 base for V and 5 bases for J; bases not matched to a gene: 4. Per germline, CDR1 SGHVS and CDR2 FQNEAQ. The CDR3 protein is CASSLGRQGYGYTF. CDR3 sequence (DNA): TGTGCCAGCAGCTTAGGCCGACAGGGATATGGCTACACCTTC.

The chain is built from TRBV11-3 and TRBJ2-7; maybe TRBD2 (6 bases). Germline lookup yields CDR1 SGHNT and CDR2 YENEEA. V was pared by 5 bases and J by 3 bases, with 17 bases between. The CDR3 runs 15 residues. CDR3 DNA: TGTGCCAGCAGCCGGGGGAACGCCGGACACTACGAGCAGTACTTC. Its translation: CASSRGNAGHYEQYF.

This clonotype was recorded many times. This sequence joins TRBV6-2 or TRBV6-3 and TRBJ2-2; D might be TRBD1 or TRBD2, each matching 5 bases. The germline V gene encodes CDR1 MNHEY and CDR2 SVGEGT. This CDR3 is built from 14 residues. Trimming pared 0 bases from V and 7 bases from J, leaving 9 bases between. CDR3 sequence reads: CASSYSRGIGELFF. DNA for the CDR3: TGTGCCAGCAGTTACTCGAGGGGAATCGGGGAGCTGTTTTTT.

This clonotype was counted many times. The rearrangement uses TRBV11-2 and TRBJ1-4, with D uncertain. Trimming cost V 1 base and J 3 bases, with 6 bases left between them. Germline V gives CDR1 SGHAT, CDR2 FQNNGV. CDR3 length: 14 residues. The CDR3 DNA follows: TGTGCCAGCAGCTTAGCCAGGCCTAATGAAAAACTGTTTTTT. It is translated as CASSLARPNEKLFF. The variable domain in full, with the rest retrieved from reference TRBV11-2 and TRBJ1-4, is EAGVAQSPRYKIIEKRQSVAFWCNPISGHATLYWYQQILGQGPKLLIQFQNNGVVDDSQLPKDRFSAERLKGVDSTLKIQPAKLEDSAVYLCASSLARPNEKLFFGSGTQLSVL.

There are many counts of this clonotype. V and J are TRBV6-2 or TRBV6-3 and TRBJ2-7, with a tentative D call TRBD1 (5 bases). The ends were cut back, 8 bases at V and 6 bases at J, with 11 bases in the middle. Germline CDR1 MNHEY, CDR2 SVGEGT. This CDR3 has 11 amino acids. The CDR3 reads CASSGFGEQYF. CDR3 DNA sequence: TGTGCCAGCTCAGGGTTTGGCGAGCAGTACTTC.

The gene calls are TRBV7-9 and TRBJ2-7; D might be TRBD1 (5 bases). Trimming took 1 base from V and 3 from J, leaving 16 bases between them. This CDR3 spans 16 amino acids. Germline assignment: CDR1 SEHNR and CDR2 FQNEAQ (reference sequence). For the CDR3, the DNA is TGTGCCAGCAGCTTAGAGGAGCAGGGCCTATTCTACGAGCAGTACTTC. Amino acid sequence: CASSLEEQGLFYEQYF.

There are many counts of this clonotype. The chain links TRBV12-3 or TRBV12-4 to TRBJ1-5, with D tentatively TRBD1 (5 bases). The CDR3 has 13 residues. V lost 5 bases to trimming and J lost 7 bases, with 12 bases between them. The CDR3 DNA is TGTGCCAGCAGTCCCCAGGGAAGGCAGCCCCAGCATTTT. This sequence encodes CASSPQGRQPQHF.

This clonotype was picked up many times. The chain's CDR3 is CASTQGYTGELFF. DNA of the CDR3: TGTGCCAGCACACAGGGCTACACCGGGGAGCTGTTTTTT. V usage is TRBV12-3 or TRBV12-4 and J usage is TRBJ2-2; weak D call: TRBD1 (6 bases). The CDR3 covers 13 residues. V lost 7 bases to trimming and J lost 3 bases, with 9 bases between them.

The rearrangement joins TRBV11-2 to TRBJ1-2; D unclear. The ends were cut back, 0 bases at V and 4 bases at J, with 9 bases in the middle. This CDR3 has 14 residues. From germline, CDR1 is SGHAT and CDR2 FQNNGV. CDR3 coding DNA: TGTGCCAGCAGCTTAGAGGGCATCTCCTATGGCTACACCTTC. It specifies CASSLEGISYGYTF.

The rearrangement joins TRBV24-1 to TRBJ2-5; TRBD2 matches 11 bases. Trimming at V came to 4 bases and at J to 5 bases, leaving 11 bases not matched to a gene. The CDR3 runs 17 residues. The germline V gene encodes CDR1 KGHDR and CDR2 SFDVKD. The CDR3 DNA reads as TGTGCCACCAGTGAACCATCGCTAGCGGGGGGCGGTGAGACCCAGTACTTC. This sequence encodes CATSEPSLAGGGETQYF.

The J gene is TRBJ1-5, the V gene TRBV19, with a possible D match to TRBD1 (5 bases). CDR1 LNHDA and CDR2 SQIVND come from the germline V gene (reference sequence). This CDR3 is built from 16 residues. The V and J ends lost 5 bases and 1 base respectively, with 15 bases between them. The CDR3 spells CASSAHPGRSNQPQHF. The CDR3 DNA is TGTGCCAGTAGTGCCCATCCGGGACGGAGCAATCAGCCCCAGCATTTT.

This clonotype was seen ten or more times. The chain links TRBV20-1 to TRBJ2-7; 10 bases align to TRBD1. CDR3 length: 13 residues. The germline CDR1 and CDR2 sequences are DFQATT and SNEGSKA (reference sequence). With V trimmed by 6 bases and J by 2 bases, 4 bases remained unmatched. CDR3 sequence: CSATGQGAYEQYF. The CDR3 nucleotides are TGCAGTGCCACTGGACAGGGGGCCTACGAGCAGTACTTC.

This chain joins TRBV28 and TRBJ2-7; TRBD2 aligns across 13 bases. With 6 bases clipped from V and 4 bases from J, the junction kept 9 bases outside the gene matches. This CDR3 comprises 16 residues. Per the germline V gene, CDR1 is MDHEN and CDR2 is SYDVKM. CDR3 protein: CASSSPGLAGEYEQYF. The CDR3, as DNA: TGTGCCAGCAGCTCCCCTGGACTAGCGGGGGAATACGAGCAGTACTTC.

This chain joins TRBV7-2 and TRBJ1-2, with 11 bases identical to TRBD1. CDR3 length: 15 amino acids. The germline CDR1 and CDR2 sequences are SGHTA and FQGNSA. The V segment lost 5 bases and the J segment 3 bases; nucleotides outside the gene matches: 5. DNA of the CDR3: TGTGCCAGCAGCCTCGGGACAGGGGGGTACTATGGCTACACCTTC. Protein product: CASSLGTGGYYGYTF.

J is TRBJ1-1 and V is TRBV12-3 or TRBV12-4; TRBD1 matches at 10 bases. J was trimmed by 7 bases and V by 3 bases; bases with no gene match: 2. The CDR3 runs to 13 residues. The CDR3 region has the DNA TGTGCCAGCAGTTTGACAGGGGGCCTTGAAGCTTTCTTT. This gives the protein CASSLTGGLEAFF.

In this sample, this clonotype turned up many times. This chain links TRBV24-1 with TRBJ1-1, with a possible D match to TRBD1 (6 bases). The germline gives CDR1 KGHDR, CDR2 SFDVKD. The ends were cut back, 8 bases at V and 6 bases at J, with 15 bases in the middle. CDR3 length: 13 residues. DNA for the CDR3: TGTGCCACCACTCAGGGGAGCGGGGCTGAAGCTTTCTTT. It translates to CATTQGSGAEAFF.

This clonotype has at least ten counts. This sequence joins TRBV2 and TRBJ2-7; D gene uncertain. CDR3 length equals 14 residues. The germline CDR1 and CDR2 sequences are SNHLY and FYNNEI. Trimming removed 6 bases at V and 7 bases at J, with 19 bases between. DNA for the CDR3: TGTGCCAGCAGCGCCGGGCCCCCGAAGGAGGAGCAGTACTTC. Encoded protein: CASSAGPPKEEQYF. The variable domain in full, completed from reference TRBV2 and TRBJ2-7, reads EPEVTQTPSHQVTQMGQEVILRCVPISNHLYFYWYRQILGQKVEFLVSFYNNEISEKSEIFDDQFSVERPDGSNFTLKIRSTKLEDSAMYFCASSAGPPKEEQYFGPGTRLTVT.

Only a few counts were recorded for this clonotype. The rearrangement joins TRBV20-1 to TRBJ2-7, with unresolved D. Looked up from germline, CDR1 is DFQATT and CDR2 is SNEGSKA (reference sequence). V was clipped by 0 bases and J by 0 bases, with 12 bases between them. The CDR3 consists of 15 residues. The CDR3 loop reads CSARDFLGLSYEQYF. The CDR3 DNA reads as TGCAGTGCTAGAGATTTTTTAGGGCTCTCCTACGAGCAGTACTTC.